This T cell receptor (beta chain) was retrieved from a study of tumor and adjacent non-tumor tissue in lung cancer. Study-wide background: Patients comprised 12 adenocarcinoma, a couple of squamous cell carcinoma and 1 small cell lung cancer. Notes on the study in general: Patients with more diverse tumor TCRs had worse survival.

No cell sorting was done before RNA was extracted from the tissue. Donors were chemotherapy-naive, newly diagnosed lung cancer surgical patients in China, August–late 2014. A remark on this clonotype: Its antigen is unidentified. A junction boundary mismatches the germline segment, possibly from a read error.

The library came from three nested PCR rounds adapted from ARM-PCR protocols. TCRdb used MiXCR to reprocess the multiplex PCR reads, holding one entry per CDR3 protein. The data show around 120,000 distinct CDR3 sequences, with around three fifths seen just once and 9.5% to 15% held by the top ten. Germline V CDR1 and CDR2: SEHNR, FQNEAQ (reference sequence). The CDR3 loop spans 15 amino acids. What was sequenced was lung tumor tissue. The clonotype was recovered from a young man with non-small cell lung cancer. This sequence joins TRBV7-9 and TRBJ1-4, with D possibly being TRBD1 (5 bases). This CDR3 is CGSTVARGGGEKLFF. Here the CDR3 DNA reads TGTGGCAGCACGGTTGCACGGGGCGGAGGTGAAAAACTGTTTTTT.